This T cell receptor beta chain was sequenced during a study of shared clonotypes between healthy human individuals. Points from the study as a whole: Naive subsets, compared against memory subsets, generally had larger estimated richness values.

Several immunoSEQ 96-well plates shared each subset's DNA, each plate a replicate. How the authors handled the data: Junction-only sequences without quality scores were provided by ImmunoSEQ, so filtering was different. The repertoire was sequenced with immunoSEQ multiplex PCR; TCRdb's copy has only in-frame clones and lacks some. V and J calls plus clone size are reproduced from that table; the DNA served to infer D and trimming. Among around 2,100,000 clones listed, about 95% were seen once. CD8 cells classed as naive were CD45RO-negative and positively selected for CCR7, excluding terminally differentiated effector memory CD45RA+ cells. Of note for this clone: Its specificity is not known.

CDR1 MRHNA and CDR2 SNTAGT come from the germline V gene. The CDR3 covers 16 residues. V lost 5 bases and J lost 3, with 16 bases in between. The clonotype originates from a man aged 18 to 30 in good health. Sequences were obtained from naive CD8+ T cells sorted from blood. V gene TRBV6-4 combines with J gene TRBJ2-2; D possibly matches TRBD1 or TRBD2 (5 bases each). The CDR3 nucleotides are TGTGCCAGCAGTATCAATCCGGGGCCTTACACCGGGGAGCTGTTTTTT. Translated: CASSINPGPYTGELFF.